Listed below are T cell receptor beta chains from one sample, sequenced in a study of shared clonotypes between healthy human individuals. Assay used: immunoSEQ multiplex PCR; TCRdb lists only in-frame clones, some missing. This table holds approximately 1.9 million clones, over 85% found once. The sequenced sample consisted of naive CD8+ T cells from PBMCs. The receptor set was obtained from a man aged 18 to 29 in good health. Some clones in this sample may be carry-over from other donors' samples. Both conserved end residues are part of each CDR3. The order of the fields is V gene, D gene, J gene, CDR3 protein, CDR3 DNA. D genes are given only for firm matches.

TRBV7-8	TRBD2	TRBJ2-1	CASSVGAAGGLTDNEQFF	TGTGCCAGCAGCGTAGGCGCGGCGGGAGGGCTCACTGACAATGAGCAGTTCTTC
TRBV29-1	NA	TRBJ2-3	CSVEGTQYF	TGCAGCGTTGAAGGTACGCAGTATTTT
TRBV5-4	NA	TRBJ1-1	CASSQPQGAAFF	TGTGCCAGCAGCCAGCCCCAAGGTGCAGCTTTCTTT
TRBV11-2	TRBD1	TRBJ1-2	CASSPKKGTAYGYTF	TGTGCCAGCAGCCCGAAAAAAGGGACAGCTTATGGCTACACCTTC
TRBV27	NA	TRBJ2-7	CASSPLAWGRGRSYEQYF	TGTGCCAGCAGTCCACTCGCATGGGGCAGGGGCCGCTCCTACGAGCAGTACTTC
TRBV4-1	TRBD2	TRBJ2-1	CASSQDSIRLAESSYNEQFF	TGCGCCAGCAGCCAAGATAGTATAAGACTAGCGGAGAGCTCCTACAATGAGCAGTTCTTC
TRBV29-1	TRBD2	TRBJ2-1	CSVPGRASSYNEQFF	TGCAGCGTTCCCGGGAGGGCCAGCTCCTACAATGAGCAGTTCTTC
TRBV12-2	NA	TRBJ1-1	CASRLREDRGLNTEAFF	TGTGCAAGTCGCTTAAGGGAGGACAGGGGGCTAAACACTGAAGCTTTCTTT
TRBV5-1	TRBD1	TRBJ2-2	CASSTRQGSPGELFF	TGCGCCAGCAGCACAAGACAGGGATCGCCCGGGGAGCTGTTTTTT
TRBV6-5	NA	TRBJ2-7	CASSYYGRVHEQYF	TGTGCCAGCAGTTACTACGGCAGGGTACACGAGCAGTACTTC
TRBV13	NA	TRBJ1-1	CASSLVQGWGKTEAFF	TGTGCCAGCAGCTTAGTTCAGGGGTGGGGGAAAACTGAAGCTTTCTTT